The 20 T cell receptor beta chains below were found in one sample sequenced in a study of blood T cell repertoires in COVID-19 (dated by TCRdb to the early 2020s). Library preparation was by the immunoSEQ multiplex PCR assay. Sourced from immuneACCESS, this table was stored by TCRdb with only in-frame sequences that have V and J called. A share of the clones is absent; for the studies checked, an unresolved V gene accounts for under half, and the remainder has no known explanation. Counted in this sample were a few hundred thousand clones; 86% of them appeared once. In total, the top ten clones hold over 9.5% of the sample. The source material was PBMCs or T cells enriched from blood (not recorded which). These receptors were taken from a woman between 18 and 29 years old who had recovered from COVID-19.

This clone was seen a single time. The rearrangement joins TRBV2 to TRBJ2-7, with 10 nucleotides matching TRBD1. Per the germline V gene, CDR1 is SNHLY and CDR2 is FYNNEI. The ends lost 10 bases at V and 3 bases at J; junction bases unmatched: 9. The CDR3 runs to 14 residues. CDR3 region: CATSRDRGLYEQYF. In DNA, the CDR3 is TGTGCCACGTCCCGGGACAGGGGCCTCTACGAGCAGTACTTC. Variable domain in full (rest from reference TRBV2 and TRBJ2-7): EPEVTQTPSHQVTQMGQEVILRCVPISNHLYFYWYRQILGQKVEFLVSFYNNEISEKSEIFDDQFSVERPDGSNFTLKIRSTKLEDSAMYFCATSRDRGLYEQYFGPGTRLTVT.

The genes are TRBV7-9 and TRBJ2-7; a possible D gene is TRBD1 (6 bases). The germline V gene has CDR1 SEHNR and CDR2 FQNEAQ (reference sequence). Trimming took off 4 bases at V and 1 base at J, with 11 bases between the two ends. This CDR3 is 14 amino acids long. The DNA for the CDR3 is TGTGCCAGCAGCTCCTGGGACAAGTCCTACGAGCAGTACTTC. It is translated as CASSSWDKSYEQYF. The variable domain in full, completed from reference TRBV7-9 and TRBJ2-7, reads DTGVSQNPRHKITKRGQNVTFRCDPISEHNRLYWYRQTLGQGPEFLTYFQNEAQLEKSRLLSDRFSAERPKGSFSTLEIQRTEQGDSAMYLCASSSWDKSYEQYFGPGTRLTVT.

The genes are TRBV5-6 and TRBJ2-3; maybe TRBD2 (5 bases). The CDR3 is 17 amino acids. CDR1 and CDR2 (germline): SGHDT, YYEEEE. V lost 5 bases and J 3 bases, leaving 22 bases between the germline ends. CDR3 in DNA: TGTGCCAGCAGGACTACCGGACCGAGTTCAAGGACAGATACGCAGTATTTT. It codes for CASRTTGPSSRTDTQYF. The full variable domain, with the rest looked up from reference TRBV5-6 and TRBJ2-3, is DAGVTQSPTHLIKTRGQQVTLRCSPKSGHDTVSWYQQALGQGPQFIFQYYEEEERQRGNFPDRFSGHQFPNYSSELNVNALLLGDSALYLCASRTTGPSSRTDTQYFGPGTRLTVL.

V and J are TRBV28 and TRBJ2-1, with 11 bases lining up with TRBD2. J gave up 0 bases and V 6 bases, and 4 bases lay outside the gene matches. Germline CDR1 MDHEN, CDR2 SYDVKM. The CDR3 runs 16 residues. The CDR3 nucleotides read TGTGCCAGCAGACTAGCGGGAGATAGCTCCTACAATGAGCAGTTCTTC. It encodes CASRLAGDSSYNEQFF.

CDR3 sequence (DNA): TGTGCCAGCAGTCCACTAGGACAGGGGAATGGCTACACCTTC. Its translation: CASSPLGQGNGYTF. The genes are TRBV27 and TRBJ1-2; 9 bases line up with TRBD1. CDR1 and CDR2 from the germline V gene are MNHEY and SMNVEV (reference sequence). This CDR3 contains 14 residues. Trimming at V came to 5 bases and at J to 6 bases, leaving 7 bases not matched to a gene.

The V call is TRBV28, the J call TRBJ1-3; D ambiguous. Trimming took 9 bases from V and 0 from J, leaving 18 bases between them. Germline CDR1 is MDHEN and CDR2 is SYDVKM. The CDR3 length is 16 residues. The CDR3 DNA reads as TGTGCCAGTGTCCCATCAGGCTTCTACTCTGGAAACACCATATATTTT. It encodes CASVPSGFYSGNTIYF. The full variable domain, in which reference TRBV28 and TRBJ1-3 provide the parts outside the CDR3, is DVKVTQSSRYLVKRTGEKVFLECVQDMDHENMFWYRQDPGLGLRLIYFSYDVKMKEKGDIPEGYSVSREKKERFSLILESASTNQTSMYLCASVPSGFYSGNTIYFGEGSWLTVV.

About this clone: Other DNA sequences within the sample encode an identical CDR3. The rearrangement uses TRBV11-2 and TRBJ2-2; 7 nucleotides match TRBD1. CDR1 and CDR2 (germline): SGHAT, FQNNGV. This CDR3 spans 15 amino acids. The V gene end was trimmed by 1 base and the J gene end by 4 bases; junction bases not matched to a gene: 3. CDR3 loop: CASSLGSGGTGELFF. The CDR3 coding sequence is TGTGCCAGCAGCTTAGGATCAGGGGGCACCGGGGAGCTGTTTTTT.

The chain links TRBV19 to TRBJ2-2; D is unresolved. The CDR3 loop spans 14 amino acids. Trimming took off 6 bases at V and 0 bases at J, with 8 bases between the two ends. Looked up from germline, CDR1 is LNHDA and CDR2 is SQIVND (reference sequence). CDR3 bases: TGTGCCAGTAGGACCAGGACGAACACCGGGGAGCTGTTTTTT. It codes for CASRTRTNTGELFF.

The chain recombines TRBV23-1 with TRBJ1-4; a possible D gene is TRBD1 (5 bases). TRBV23-1 belongs to the ORF category, with a function that is uncertain. This CDR3 region has 20 residues. V lost 4 bases to trimming and J lost 0 bases, with 24 bases between them. In DNA, the CDR3 is TGCGCCAGCAGTCGCCTCTCCTCCTCGGGGGGACGAGCAACTAATGAAAAACTGTTTTTT. It translates to CASSRLSSSGGRATNEKLFF.

The rearrangement links TRBV2 to TRBJ1-2, with 9 bases fitting TRBD1. Germline CDR1 reads SNHLY; CDR2 reads FYNNEI. The CDR3 extends over 13 amino acids. Trimming cost V 6 bases and J 3 bases; bases outside gene matches: 2. The CDR3 bases are TGTGCCAGCAGGCGGACAGGGGACTATGGCTACACCTTC. This codes for CASRRTGDYGYTF.

The V and J genes are TRBV7-9 and TRBJ1-2; weak D call: TRBD1 (6 bases). The CDR3 sequence is 14 residues long. V was cut by 5 bases and J by 4 bases, with 14 bases left in between. The germline CDR1 and CDR2 sequences are SEHNR and FQNEAQ (reference sequence). The CDR3 DNA follows: TGTGCCAGCAGCCTACAGGGTAGTCTCTATGGCTACACCTTC. Protein sequence: CASSLQGSLYGYTF.

The chain employs TRBV7-8 and TRBJ1-2, with unresolved D. Trimming cost V 0 bases and J 6 bases, with 11 bases left between them. Germline V gene sequence: CDR1 SGHVS, CDR2 FQNEAQ. The CDR3 consists of 14 residues. CDR3 loop: CASSLAGRSNGYTF. The CDR3 coding sequence is TGTGCCAGCAGCTTAGCGGGCAGGTCCAATGGCTACACCTTC.

The rearrangement links TRBV13 to TRBJ1-2, with D possibly matching TRBD1 (5 bases). CDR1 is PRHDT, CDR2 FYEKMQ, per germline (reference sequence). V lost 5 bases and J 5 bases, leaving 18 bases between the germline ends. The CDR3 covers 15 residues. This CDR3 reads CASSSGTSQFYGYTF. In DNA form, the CDR3 reads TGTGCCAGCAGCAGTGGGACTTCTCAATTTTATGGCTACACCTTC.

A single count supports this clone. The chain is built from TRBV5-8 and TRBJ1-2; D gene ambiguous. V lost 0 bases, J lost 2 bases, and 23 bases lay in between. The CDR3 loop spans 19 amino acids. Germline V gene data show CDR1 as SGHTS and CDR2 as YDEGEE. The CDR3 region has the DNA TGTGCCAGCAGCTTGGCCGTTGGCCGAAGCCTCCTCAGGAACTATGGCTACACCTTC. This codes for CASSLAVGRSLLRNYGYTF. Supplemented by reference TRBV5-8 and TRBJ1-2, the full variable domain reads EAGVTQSPTHLIKTRGQQATLRCSPISGHTSVYWYQQALGLGLQFLLWYDEGEERNRGNFPPRFSGRQFPNYSSELNVNALELEDSALYLCASSLAVGRSLLRNYGYTFGSGTRLTVV.

The V call is TRBV5-4, the J call TRBJ2-2; perhaps TRBD1 as D (5 bases). Looked up from germline, CDR1 is SGHNT and CDR2 is YYREEE (reference sequence). Trimming removed 4 bases from V and 1 base from J, with 14 bases in between. The CDR3 loop spans 16 amino acids. The CDR3 nucleotides are TGTGCCAGCAGCCGCCAGATCGGACAGAACACCGGGGAGCTGTTTTTT. Protein: CASSRQIGQNTGELFF.

About this clone itself: The same CDR3 arises from other DNA sequences in this sample as well. The chain employs TRBV30 and TRBJ2-1; no reliable D call. The CDR3 loop spans 13 amino acids. The germline V gene encodes CDR1 GTSNPN and CDR2 SVGIG (reference sequence). The V and J ends lost 0 bases and 4 bases respectively, with 7 bases between them. As DNA, the CDR3 is TGTGCCTGGAGTGTTCACAGTTACAATGAGCAGTTCTTC. The encoded protein is CAWSVHSYNEQFF.

J is TRBJ2-7 and V is TRBV6-5; 7 bases line up with TRBD2. The CDR3 has 14 amino acids. CDR1 MNHEY and CDR2 SVGAGI come from the germline V gene. The V and J ends lost 11 bases and 0 bases, in that order; junction bases with no gene match: 10. The DNA for the CDR3 is TGTGCCTCCAATTTAGCGGGTAGCTCCTACGAGCAGTACTTC. Translating it yields CASNLAGSSYEQYF.

The V gene is TRBV5-4, the J gene TRBJ2-1; D perhaps matches TRBD1 (6 bases). This CDR3 has 14 residues. Germline CDR1 SGHNT, CDR2 YYREEE (reference sequence). V lost 6 bases to trimming and J lost 5 bases, with 15 bases between them. CDR3 amino acids: CASTPQGRHNEQFF. The CDR3 nucleotides read TGTGCCAGCACACCGCAGGGGCGTCACAATGAGCAGTTCTTC.

The CDR3 loop reads CASSRGLASNNEQFF. The CDR3 bases are TGTGCCAGCAGCCGGGGACTAGCATCCAACAATGAGCAGTTCTTC. V gene TRBV7-2 combines with J gene TRBJ2-1; 9 positions match TRBD2. The CDR3 has 15 amino acids. CDR1 and CDR2 (germline): SGHTA, FQGNSA. V lost 5 bases, J lost 5 bases, and 7 bases stayed unmatched. Based on the CDR3 plus reference TRBV7-2 and TRBJ2-1, the full variable domain is GAGVSQSPSNKVTEKGKDVELRCDPISGHTALYWYRQSLGQGLEFLIYFQGNSAPDKSGLPSDRFSAERTGGSVSTLTIQRTQQEDSAVYLCASSRGLASNNEQFFGPGTRLTVL.

With regard to this clone: Within the sample, other DNA sequences also encode this same CDR3. This chain connects TRBV11-2 to TRBJ2-1; D might be TRBD1 (5 bases). V was cut by 1 base and J by 7 bases, with 5 bases left in between. The CDR3 spans 12 residues. The germline gives CDR1 SGHAT, CDR2 FQNNGV. Here the CDR3 reads CASSLGTNEQFF. In DNA form, the CDR3 reads TGTGCCAGCAGCTTAGGGACAAATGAGCAGTTCTTC.